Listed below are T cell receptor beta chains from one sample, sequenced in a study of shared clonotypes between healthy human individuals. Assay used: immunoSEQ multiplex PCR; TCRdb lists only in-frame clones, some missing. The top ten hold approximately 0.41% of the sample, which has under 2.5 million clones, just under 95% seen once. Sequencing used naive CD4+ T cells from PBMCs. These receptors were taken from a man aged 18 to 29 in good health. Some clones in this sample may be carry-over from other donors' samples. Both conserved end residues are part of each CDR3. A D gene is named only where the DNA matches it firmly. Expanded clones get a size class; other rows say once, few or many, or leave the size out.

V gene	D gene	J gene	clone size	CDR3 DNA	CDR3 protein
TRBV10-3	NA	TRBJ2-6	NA	TGTGCCATCAGTGAGTCGGGAGGATCGTATGGGGCCAACGTCCTGACTTTC	CAISESGGSYGANVLTF
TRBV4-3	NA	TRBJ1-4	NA	TGCGCCAGCAGCCACCAGATAAGGGTAGACGAAAAACTGTTTTTT	CASSHQIRVDEKLFF
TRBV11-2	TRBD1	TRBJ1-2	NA	TGTGCCAGCAGCCTACAGGGGGTTAGTGGCTACACCTTC	CASSLQGVSGYTF
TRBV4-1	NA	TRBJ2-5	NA	TGCGCCAGCAGCCAAGGAGCGGGCCTCCAAGAGACCCAGTACTTC	CASSQGAGLQETQYF
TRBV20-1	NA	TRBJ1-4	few	TGCAGCGCCGGGAGGGAAGAAAAACTGTTTTTT	CSAGREEKLFF
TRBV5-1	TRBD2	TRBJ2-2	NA	TGCGCCAGCAGCCCACCGCTAGCGGGAGTAGCCGGGGAGCTGTTTTTT	CASSPPLAGVAGELFF
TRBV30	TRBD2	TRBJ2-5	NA	TGTGCCTGGAGTGGGAGCGGGGGGGAGACCCAGTACTTC	CAWSGSGGETQYF
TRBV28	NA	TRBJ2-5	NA	TGTGCCAGCAGTTCGATTCAAGAGACCCAGTACTTC	CASSSIQETQYF
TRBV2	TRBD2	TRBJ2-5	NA	TGTGCCAGCAGTGAAGCGCGGCTAGCGGGAGAGACCCAGTACTTC	CASSEARLAGETQYF
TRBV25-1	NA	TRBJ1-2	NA	TGTGCCAGCAGTGAATGGGCCGAGGGCTACACCTTC	CASSEWAEGYTF
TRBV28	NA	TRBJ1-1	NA	TGTGCCAGCAGTTTTGGGGGCGCGGACACTGAAGCTTTCTTT	CASSFGGADTEAFF
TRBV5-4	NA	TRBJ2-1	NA	TGTGCCAGCAGCCACCGGGACGGAGCGTATGAGCAGTTCTTC	CASSHRDGAYEQFF
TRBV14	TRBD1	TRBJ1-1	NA	TGTGCCAGCAGCCACGGACAGGGAGGAAACACTGAAGCTTTCTTT	CASSHGQGGNTEAFF
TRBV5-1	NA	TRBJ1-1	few	TGCGCCAGCAGTCAGGGGACGGTGAACACTGAAGCTTTCTTT	CASSQGTVNTEAFF
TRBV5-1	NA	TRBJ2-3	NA	TGCGCCAGCAGCCCCCTTCTCGGGCCCAGGACAGATACGCAGTATTTT	CASSPLLGPRTDTQYF
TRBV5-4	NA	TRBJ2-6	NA	TGTGCCAGCAACGGCAGGGGGGGCGCTGGGGCCAACGTCCTGACTTTC	CASNGRGGAGANVLTF
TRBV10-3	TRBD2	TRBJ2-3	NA	TGTGCCATCAGTGTGGCTAGCGGGAGAGGGGATACGCAGTATTTT	CAISVASGRGDTQYF
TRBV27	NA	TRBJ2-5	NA	TGTGCCAGCAGCGACCTTGGGGGGCCAGAGACCCAGTACTTC	CASSDLGGPETQYF
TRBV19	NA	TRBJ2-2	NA	TGTGCCAGTAGTGTGGGAGCGCGGACCGGGGAGCTGTTTTTT	CASSVGARTGELFF
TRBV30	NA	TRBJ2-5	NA	TGTGCCTGGAATGGGGGGAGAGAGACCCAGTACTTC	CAWNGGRETQYF
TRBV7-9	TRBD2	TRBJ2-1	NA	TGTGCCAGCAGCTCGCGATTGGGGCGGGAGGAACCCTACAATGAGCAGTTCTTC	CASSSRLGREEPYNEQFF
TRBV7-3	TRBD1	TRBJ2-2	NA	TGTGCCAGCAGCCAAAGGTGGACAGGGCTATCCGGGGAGCTGTTTTTT	CASSQRWTGLSGELFF
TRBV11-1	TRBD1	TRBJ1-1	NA	TGTGCCAGCAGCCCAGGGGGACCTGGCACTGAAGCTTTCTTT	CASSPGGPGTEAFF
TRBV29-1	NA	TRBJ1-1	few	TGCAGCGTTGAGACGACAGGAGTAAACACTGAAGCTTTCTTT	CSVETTGVNTEAFF
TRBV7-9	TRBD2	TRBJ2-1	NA	TGTGCCAGCAGCTTAGCGGGCGGGACTACGAAGCAGTTCTTC	CASSLAGGTTKQFF
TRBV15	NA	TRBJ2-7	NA	TGTGCCACCAGCATGTCCCTTGGGCCGTACGAGCAGTACTTC	CATSMSLGPYEQYF
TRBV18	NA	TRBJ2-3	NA	TGTGCCAGCTCAGGAGCCAACACCGTCGAATCTAGCACAGATACGCAGTATTTT	CASSGANTVESSTDTQYF
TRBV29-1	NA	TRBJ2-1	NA	TGCAGCGTTGACCGGACAGTTTCCTACAATGAGCAGTTCTTC	CSVDRTVSYNEQFF
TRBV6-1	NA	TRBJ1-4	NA	TGTGCCAGCAGTGAAGGAGGGGTGGGAGGGGAAAAACTGTTTTTT	CASSEGGVGGEKLFF